The sequence of this TCR beta chain was determined in a study of cytomegalovirus exposure and HLA in healthy donors. Study-wide findings and caveats: A later analysis linked a missense DCLRE1C variant to TCR beta V- and J-gene trimming.

CDR3 size: 13 residues. Germline values: CDR1 SGHDT, CDR2 YYEEEE. V was shortened by 3 bases and J by 5 bases, with 11 bases between the two germline ends. In regard to this clone: Its antigen is undetermined.

Primers for the PCR totalled 60 Vbeta and 13 Jbeta. The repertoire was sequenced with immunoSEQ multiplex PCR; TCRdb's copy has only in-frame clones and lacks some. Here the sample spans around 85,000 clones, 70% to 80% being singletons. The sequenced sample consisted of PBMCs. The sequence derives from a woman in her fifties or sixties in good health and CMV-seropositive. The J gene is TRBJ1-2, the V gene TRBV5-6, with D possibly TRBD1 on 5 matching bases. CDR3 loop: CASSSGLGYGYTF. Here the CDR3 DNA reads TGTGCCAGCAGCTCAGGGCTGGGGTATGGCTACACCTTC.